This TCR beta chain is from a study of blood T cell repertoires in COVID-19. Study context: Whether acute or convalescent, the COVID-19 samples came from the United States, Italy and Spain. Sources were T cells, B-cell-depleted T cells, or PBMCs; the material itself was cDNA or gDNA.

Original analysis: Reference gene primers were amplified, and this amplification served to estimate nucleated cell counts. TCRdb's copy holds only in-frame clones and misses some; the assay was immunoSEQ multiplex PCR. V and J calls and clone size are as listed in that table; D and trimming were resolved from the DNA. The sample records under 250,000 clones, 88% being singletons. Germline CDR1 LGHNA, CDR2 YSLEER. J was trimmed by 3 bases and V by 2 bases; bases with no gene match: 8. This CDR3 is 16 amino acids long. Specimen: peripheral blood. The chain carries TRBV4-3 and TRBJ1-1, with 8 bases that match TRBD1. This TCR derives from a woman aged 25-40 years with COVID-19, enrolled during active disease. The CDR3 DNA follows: TGCGCCAGCAGCCAATCCCACCACAGGGGGGACACTGAAGCTTTCTTT. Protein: CASSQSHHRGDTEAFF.